These T cell receptor beta chains were read from a single sample in a study of post-analysis software for immune sequencing data. TCRdb reprocessed the PCR reads via MiXCR and lists one record per CDR3 protein. The sample contains hundreds of thousands of distinct CDR3 sequences, less than 35% of which appear only once. Sequencing was done on a sample of blood. Receptors originate from a girl aged 10 to 17 with multiple sclerosis. Both conserved end residues are part of each CDR3. The order of the fields is J gene, V gene, D gene, clone size, CDR3 DNA, CDR3 protein. D genes are given only for firm matches. The size of a clone is reported for some rows only, either as once, few or many, or as a class for expanded clones.

TRBJ1-2 TRBV6-5 - - TGTGCCAGCAGTTACTCGATCGGTTATGGCTACACCTTC CASSYSIGYGYTF
TRBJ2-3 TRBV3-1 TRBD2 - TGTGCCAGCAGCCGCGAACTAGCGGGGAGTGATACGCAGTATTTT CASSRELAGSDTQYF
TRBJ2-1 TRBV5-6 TRBD1 few TGTGCCAGCAGCCAAGGACAGGACGAGCAGTTCTTC CASSQGQDEQFF
TRBJ1-5 TRBV20-1 - few TGCAGTGCTGGACTGGACAGAAGTCAGCCCCAGCATTTT CSAGLDRSQPQHF
TRBJ2-3 TRBV5-8 - once TGTGCCAGCAGCTTGTCGACGGCGGGGCGAAGCACAGATGCGCAGTATTTT CASSLSTAGRSTDAQYF
TRBJ2-1 TRBV7-2 - many TGTGCCAGCAGCCTCGCTGGGGGGCGAGTCGGCAATGAGCAGTTCTTC CASSLAGGRVGNEQFF
TRBJ2-4 TRBV2 - - TGTGCCAGCCGGGACACGTACCTTCGGGGCATTCAGTACTTC CASRDTYLRGIQYF
TRBJ1-2 TRBV28 - - TGTGCCAGCAACAAATCCCCGGGGGCAGGCTATGGCTACACCTTC CASNKSPGAGYGYTF
TRBJ2-1 TRBV28 TRBD2 - TGTGCCAGCAGTATAACCCAAGCGGGACTATACAATGAGCAGTTCTTC CASSITQAGLYNEQFF
TRBJ2-6 TRBV3-1 TRBD2 - TGTGCCAGCAGCCGACCCGTGGAGGGGAGGGACCTACCCTCTGGGGCCATCGTCCTGACTTTC CASSRPVEGRDLPSGAIVLTF
TRBJ1-4 TRBV7-2 TRBD1 - TGTGCCAGCAGCTCCCGGGACAGACGAGAAAAACTGTTTTTT CASSSRDRREKLFF
TRBJ2-1 TRBV5-1 - - TGCGCCAGCAGCCGAACAGGGCGAGGCTCCTACAATGAGCAGTTCTTC CASSRTGRGSYNEQFF
TRBJ2-7 TRBV6-1 - - TGTGCCAGCAGTGTCCAGGGAATTGGCGAGCAGTACTTC CASSVQGIGEQYF
TRBJ2-3 TRBV27 TRBD2 - TGTGCCAGCAGTTTTTACCCCACTGCCGCCCGGGGGGTCGCAGATACGCAGTATTTT CASSFYPTAARGVADTQYF
TRBJ2-3 TRBV5-1 - many TGCGCCAGCAGGAAAGCCGGAGGAGTGGATACGCAGTATTTT CASRKAGGVDTQYF
TRBJ2-1 TRBV10-3 TRBD1 - TGTGCCACCAAGGGACAGGCCGACAATGAGCAGTTCTTC CATKGQADNEQFF
TRBJ1-5 TRBV7-2 TRBD1 few TGTGCCAGCAGCCAAGGGACAGAGAATCAGCCCCAGCATTTT CASSQGTENQPQHF
TRBJ2-3 TRBV10-3 - many TGTGCCATCAGCCCGGGCACAGATACGCAGTATTTT CAISPGTDTQYF
TRBJ1-5 TRBV11-2 - few TGTGCCAGCAGCTTAGAAGTGTCAACAGGGAATCAGCCCCAGCATTTT CASSLEVSTGNQPQHF
TRBJ2-7 TRBV5-1 - few TGCGCCAGCAGCTTGGACAGGGCTACCTACGAGCAGTACTTC CASSLDRATYEQYF
TRBJ2-7 TRBV10-3 - few TGTGCCATCAGTGAGCCCCCCTACGAGCAGTACTTC CAISEPPYEQYF
TRBJ1-2 TRBV27 - - TGTGCCAGCAGTTTATTGGGGGGGTACGGCTACACCTTC CASSLLGGYGYTF
TRBJ2-7 TRBV20-1 TRBD2 - TGCAGTGCTCCTACTAGCGGGAGATATCGGGAGCAGTACTTC CSAPTSGRYREQYF
TRBJ1-5 TRBV5-5 - - TGTGCCAGCAGCTTGGCTGGGGGGGATCAGCCCCAGCATTTT CASSLAGGDQPQHF
TRBJ2-7 TRBV3-1 - few TGTGCCAGCAGCGCACCTGGGCAGGGTCGCGGGGAGCAGTACTTC CASSAPGQGRGEQYF
TRBJ2-7 TRBV7-2 TRBD1 - TGTGCCAGCAGCTTTATGGGCAGGGGGTACGAGCAGTACTTC CASSFMGRGYEQYF
TRBJ2-1 TRBV2 - - TGTGCCACCAACATGGACTCCTACAATGAGCAGTTCTTC CATNMDSYNEQFF
TRBJ1-2 TRBV6-2/TRBV6-3 TRBD1 - TGTGCCAGCAGCCGTACGACAGGGGGGATCGGCTACACCTTC CASSRTTGGIGYTF
TRBJ2-3 TRBV28 TRBD2 few TGTGCCAGCAGTTTTCTCGGGCGGGAGGAACCCACAGATACGCAGTATTTT CASSFLGREEPTDTQYF
TRBJ1-2 TRBV29-1 - - TGCAGCGTTGACTCTGGACCCCAGTTCTATGGCTACACCTTC CSVDSGPQFYGYTF
TRBJ2-2 TRBV7-6 - few TGTGCCAGCAGCTTAGATGCGGGGAACACCGGGGAGCTGTTTTTT CASSLDAGNTGELFF
TRBJ2-1 TRBV20-1 TRBD2 - TGCAGTGCTAGAGTCCGCGGGAGGGCCTTCTATGAGCAGTTCTTC CSARVRGRAFYEQFF
TRBJ2-3 TRBV29-1 - - TGCAGCGTCGCAGTTGTGGGGCCCCAAGGCACAGATACGCAGTATTTT CSVAVVGPQGTDTQYF
TRBJ2-5 TRBV20-1 - many TGCAGTGCTTCCGGGACAACGAAATCCAAAGAGACCCAGTACTTC CSASGTTKSKETQYF
TRBJ2-1 TRBV20-1 - - TGCAGTGCTAGAGACGCCGACTTCCGGTACTACAATGAGCAGTTCTTC CSARDADFRYYNEQFF
TRBJ2-1 TRBV7-2 - - TGTGCCAGCAGCTACACCGAGAAGGGGTATCTTGAGCAGTTCTTC CASSYTEKGYLEQFF
TRBJ2-7 TRBV7-9 - - TGTGCCAGCAGCCCGCCGGTGACAGCCCGTCTAGAGCAGTACTTC CASSPPVTARLEQYF
TRBJ2-1 TRBV28 - - TGTGCCAGCAGACGACTAGAAAGCAATGAGCAGTTCTTC CASRRLESNEQFF
TRBJ2-7 TRBV20-1 TRBD1 - TGCAGTGCCCCCAATGGGGACAGAGCCTACGAGCAGTACTTC CSAPNGDRAYEQYF
TRBJ2-3 TRBV11-2 - few TGTGCCAGCAGCCCGGTGGGGGCAGATACGCAGTATTTT CASSPVGADTQYF
TRBJ2-1 TRBV20-1 TRBD2 - TGCAGTGCTAGAGATACACTAGCGGAACCCAATGAGCAGTTCTTC CSARDTLAEPNEQFF
TRBJ1-1 TRBV27 - - TGTGCCAGCAGTTTTAAGGGAGGCGCTGAAGCTTTCTTT CASSFKGGAEAFF
TRBJ1-3 TRBV12-3/TRBV12-4 TRBD1 - TGTGCCAGCAGTCCGACAGGGGGCGAAGGCCGAAACACCATATATTTT CASSPTGGEGRNTIYF
TRBJ1-2 TRBV5-6 - few TGTGCCAGCAGCTCCAGAGTTAGCTACACCTTC CASSSRVSYTF
TRBJ2-7 TRBV7-9 TRBD1 - TGTGCCAGCAGCTCGCCGACAGGGGACGAGCAGTACTTC CASSSPTGDEQYF
TRBJ1-2 TRBV20-1 TRBD1 - TGCAGTGCTTACGGACAGGGGGCATATGGCTACACCTTC CSAYGQGAYGYTF
TRBJ2-3 TRBV5-1 - - TGCGCCAGCAGCCCCCTAAGAGGGGGTATCTTCGGTGCTGGAAATACGCAGTATTTT CASSPLRGGIFGAGNTQYF
TRBJ1-1 TRBV4-3 TRBD1 - TGCGCCAGCAGCCAAGGGCGGACAGGAGCCTTCTTT CASSQGRTGAFF
TRBJ2-5 TRBV7-2 - - TGTGCCAGCAGCCGCGATGCGGGGGCGCACGGGGAGACCCAGTACTTC CASSRDAGAHGETQYF
TRBJ2-5 TRBV5-1 TRBD1 - TGCGCCAGCAGCTTGGAGGGGGCCCCGACTCGGGAGACCCAGTACTTC CASSLEGAPTRETQYF
TRBJ1-5 TRBV29-1 TRBD1 - TGCAGCCTCCCTACCGGGACAGGGACCGATTGCAATCAGCCCCAGCATTTT CSLPTGTGTDCNQPQHF
TRBJ1-4 TRBV5-1 - - TGCGCCAGCAGCTCCGCAGGATTAAGTGGTGAAAAACTGTTTTTT CASSSAGLSGEKLFF
TRBJ2-1 TRBV5-6 - - TGTGCCAGCAGCTTGATCCCCCGGGGTGAGCAGTTCTTC CASSLIPRGEQFF
TRBJ2-3 TRBV9 TRBD2 few TGTGCCAGCAGCGTAGCTAGCGGGAGGGCCCCAGATACGCAGTATTTT CASSVASGRAPDTQYF